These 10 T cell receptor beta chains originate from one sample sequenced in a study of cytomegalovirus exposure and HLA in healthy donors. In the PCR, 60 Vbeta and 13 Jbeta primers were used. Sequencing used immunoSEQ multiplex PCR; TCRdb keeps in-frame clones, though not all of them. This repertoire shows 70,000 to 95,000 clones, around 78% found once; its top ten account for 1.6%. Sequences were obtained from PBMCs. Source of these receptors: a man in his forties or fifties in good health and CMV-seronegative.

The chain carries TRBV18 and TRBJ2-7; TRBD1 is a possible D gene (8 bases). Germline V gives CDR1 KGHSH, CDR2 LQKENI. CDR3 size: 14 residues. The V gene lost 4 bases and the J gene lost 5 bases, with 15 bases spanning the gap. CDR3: CASSLRTGRDEQYF. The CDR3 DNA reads TGTGCCAGCTCACTCCGGACAGGGAGGGACGAGCAGTACTTC.

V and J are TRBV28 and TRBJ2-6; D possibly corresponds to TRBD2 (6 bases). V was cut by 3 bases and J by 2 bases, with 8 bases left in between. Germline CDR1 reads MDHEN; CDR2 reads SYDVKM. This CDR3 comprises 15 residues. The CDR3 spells CASSFGGAGANVLTF. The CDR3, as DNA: TGTGCCAGCAGTTTCGGAGGGGCTGGGGCCAACGTCCTGACTTTC.

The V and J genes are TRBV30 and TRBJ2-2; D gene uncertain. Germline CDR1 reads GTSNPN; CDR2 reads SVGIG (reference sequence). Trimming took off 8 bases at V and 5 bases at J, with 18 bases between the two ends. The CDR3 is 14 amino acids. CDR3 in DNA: TGTGCCGTTACCAGGCTAACTCATACCGGGGAGCTGTTTTTT. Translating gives CAVTRLTHTGELFF.

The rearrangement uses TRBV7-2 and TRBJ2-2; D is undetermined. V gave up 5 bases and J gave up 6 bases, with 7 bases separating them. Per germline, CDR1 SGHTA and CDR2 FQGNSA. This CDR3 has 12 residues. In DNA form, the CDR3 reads TGTGCCAGCAGCCTAAGTTCCGGGGAGCTGTTTTTT. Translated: CASSLSSGELFF.

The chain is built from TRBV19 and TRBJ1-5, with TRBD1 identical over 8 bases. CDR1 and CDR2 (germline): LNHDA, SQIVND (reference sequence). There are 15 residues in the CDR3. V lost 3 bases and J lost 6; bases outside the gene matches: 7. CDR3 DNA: TGTGCCAGTAGTATTCAGGGGGCTACGTCTCAGCCCCAGCATTTT. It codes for CASSIQGATSQPQHF.

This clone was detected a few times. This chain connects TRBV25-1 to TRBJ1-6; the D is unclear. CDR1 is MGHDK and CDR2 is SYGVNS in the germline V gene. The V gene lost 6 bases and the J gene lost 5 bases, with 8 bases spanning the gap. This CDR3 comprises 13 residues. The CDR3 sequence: CASRGVDNSPLHF. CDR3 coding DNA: TGTGCCAGCAGAGGAGTGGATAATTCACCCCTCCACTTT. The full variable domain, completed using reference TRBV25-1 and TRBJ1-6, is EADIYQTPRYLVIGTGKKITLECSQTMGHDKMYWYQQDPGMELHLIHYSYGVNSTEKGDLSSESTVSRIRTEHFPLTLESARPSHTSQYLCASRGVDNSPLHFGNGTRLTVT.

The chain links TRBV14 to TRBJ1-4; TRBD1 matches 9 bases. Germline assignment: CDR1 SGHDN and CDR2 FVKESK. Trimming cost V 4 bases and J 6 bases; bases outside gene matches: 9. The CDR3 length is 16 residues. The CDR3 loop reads CASSLKLGQGDEKLFF. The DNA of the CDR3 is TGTGCCAGCAGCCTGAAATTGGGACAGGGTGATGAAAAACTGTTTTTT.

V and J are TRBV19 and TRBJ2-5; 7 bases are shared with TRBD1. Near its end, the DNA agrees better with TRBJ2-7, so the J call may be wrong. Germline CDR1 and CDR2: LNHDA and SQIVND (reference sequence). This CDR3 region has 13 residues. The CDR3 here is CASSRTGPYEQYF. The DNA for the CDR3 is TGTGCCAGTAGCCGGACAGGTCCCTACGAGCAGTACTTC.

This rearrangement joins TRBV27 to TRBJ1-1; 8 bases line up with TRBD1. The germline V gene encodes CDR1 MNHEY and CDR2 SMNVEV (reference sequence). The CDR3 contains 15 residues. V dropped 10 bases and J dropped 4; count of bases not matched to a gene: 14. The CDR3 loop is CATIGQGHRGTEAFF. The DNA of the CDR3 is TGTGCCACCATCGGACAGGGACACCGTGGCACTGAAGCTTTCTTT.

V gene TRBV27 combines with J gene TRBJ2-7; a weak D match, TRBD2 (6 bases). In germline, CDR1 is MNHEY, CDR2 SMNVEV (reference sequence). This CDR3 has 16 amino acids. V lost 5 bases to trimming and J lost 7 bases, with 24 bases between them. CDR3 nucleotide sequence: TGTGCCAGCAGTCAATCATCTAGCGCCGACCTGCTAGAGCAGTACTTC. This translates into CASSQSSSADLLEQYF.